This T cell receptor beta chain was sequenced during a study of shared clonotypes between healthy human individuals. Broader study findings: In contrast to clonotypes shared by all four donors, non-shared clonotypes had lower generation probabilities. It was expected that sequencing depth would affect clonotype sharing among donors.

An assay was performed, and its level was deep. The input for sorted-subset replicate PCRs was about 0.2 ug DNA, tens of thousands of T cell genomes. TCRdb keeps only in-frame clones here, not all; method: immunoSEQ multiplex PCR. The data show more than 600,000 clones, just over 90% seen once. Note on this clone: The target antigen is unknown.

As defined, naive CD8 cells were CD45RO-negative and positively selected for CCR7, with terminally differentiated effector memory CD45RA+ cells excluded. Trimming at V came to 5 bases and at J to 2 bases, leaving 5 bases not matched to a gene. The CDR3 covers 17 residues. Germline values: CDR1 SGHVS, CDR2 FNYEAQ. The rearrangement uses TRBV7-6 and TRBJ2-3; 15 bases align to TRBD2. The sample was naive CD8+ T cells sorted from blood. The clonotype comes from a man aged 30 to 39 in good health. The CDR3 spells CASSPGTSGRFTDTQYF. The CDR3 DNA is TGTGCCAGCAGCCCTGGGACTAGCGGGAGGTTCACAGATACGCAGTATTTT.